This T cell receptor (beta chain) stems from a study of T-cell reconstitution after alpha-beta-depleted transplantation in children listed by TCRdb under 2016. Notes on the research overall: Using TCR repertoire profiling, the study followed T-cell immune reconstitution in a quantitative way in children after TCRalphabeta/CD19-depleted allogeneic hematopoietic cell transplantation.

The treatment or condition label of this sample denotes: allogeneic hematopoietic cell transplantation with graft depleted of TCRalphabeta T cells and CD19 B cells. Transplant recipients were children who received TCRalphabeta/CD19-depleted allogeneic hematopoietic cell grafts. The germline V gene sets CDR1 to SGHDT and CDR2 to YYEEEE. The CDR3 has 13 amino acids, counting the end cysteine and phenylalanine. The retained sequence is limited to the CDR3, 39 bases, with the frame set at the first base. V lost 6 bases and J lost 4 bases; the stretch between them is 13 bases long. This clonotype was seen ten or more times. Its antigen target is currently unknown. Qualities for individual bases were not recorded, and no much larger clone is one base off. Library generation was performed with PCR. The instrument given in TCRdb is Illumina HiSeq 2500. Molecular barcoding was employed in the preparation of TCR libraries, with unique molecular identifiers being used to normalize TCRbeta repertoire quantification. The public reads were quality trimmed at Q25 with fastp and then assembled into clones with MiXCR by TCRdb, keeping productive beta chains. All rows with the same CDR3 protein become a single entry with the most common DNA and genes. The sample records 200,000 to 250,000 distinct CDR3 sequences, around 7.5% of which are singletons. Of the sample, 6.3% falls within the top ten clones.

The study at large found these results: The frequencies of hyperexpanded clones fell over the following months, and after one year, T-cell counts and TCRbeta diversity were mostly attributed to newly produced T cells. In some patients, the high TCRbeta diversity seen at day 60 was put down to recipient T cells and intrathymic progenitors that had survived conditioning. Apparently early alphabetaT-cell count recovery about two months after transplant reportedly relied on only several hundred rapidly expanded clones derived from non-depleted graft cells.

The starting material was PBMCs, mostly from graft donor cells, obtained 180 days after TCRalphabeta/CD19-depleted stem cell transplant. The chain employs TRBV5-6 and TRBJ1-2; there is no confident call for the D gene. The TCR sequence derives from a male patient between 10 and 17 years old who had a stem cell transplant for acute lymphoblastic leukemia, so the T cells may come from the graft donor. The CDR3 corresponds to CASTFRPRYGYTF. The nucleotide sequence is TGTGCCAGCACCTTCAGACCCCGCTATGGCTACACCTTC. With the portions outside the CDR3 filled from the reference TRBV5-6 and TRBJ1-2 genes, the complete variable region becomes DAGVTQSPTHLIKTRGQQVTLRCSPKSGHDTVSWYQQALGQGPQFIFQYYEEEERQRGNFPDRFSGHQFPNYSSELNVNALLLGDSALYLCASTFRPRYGYTFGSGTRLTVV.